What follows are 2 T cell receptor beta chains derived from one specimen sequenced in a study of T cells in Graves' hyperthyroidism and ophthalmopathy. From RNA transcripts, TCR beta CDR3 regions were amplified. The HTBI primer set drove a first-round RT-PCR of the TCR CDR3. TCRdb itself ran the multiplex PCR reads through MiXCR, one entry per CDR3 protein. This sample has hundreds of thousands of distinct CDR3 sequences, with around a quarter found just once. Sequenced: blood. Every receptor here comes from a middle-aged man with Graves' hyperthyroidism that later progressed to Graves' ophthalmopathy.

In this sample, this clonotype turned up many times. V usage is TRBV7-9 and J usage is TRBJ2-2, with TRBD2 identical over 13 bases. This CDR3 has 15 residues. The V gene end was trimmed by 7 bases and the J gene end by 5 bases; junction bases not matched to a gene: 4. Germline V gene sequence: CDR1 SEHNR, CDR2 FQNEAQ (reference sequence). CDR3 sequence: CASTGTSGITGELFF. DNA for the CDR3: TGTGCCAGCACGGGGACTAGCGGGATTACCGGGGAGCTGTTTTTT. Filled out from reference TRBV7-9 and TRBJ2-2, the complete variable domain reads DTGVSQNPRHKITKRGQNVTFRCDPISEHNRLYWYRQTLGQGPEFLTYFQNEAQLEKSRLLSDRFSAERPKGSFSTLEIQRTEQGDSAMYLCASTGTSGITGELFFGEGSRLTVL.

The rearrangement links TRBV12-3 or TRBV12-4 to TRBJ1-1; perhaps TRBD1 as D (6 bases). V lost 6 bases and J lost 0, with 17 bases in between. This CDR3 region has 16 residues. Written as DNA, the CDR3 is TGTGCCAGCAGCCGCAGTCCGGGACACCTGAACACTGAAGCTTTCTTT. Encoded protein: CASSRSPGHLNTEAFF.